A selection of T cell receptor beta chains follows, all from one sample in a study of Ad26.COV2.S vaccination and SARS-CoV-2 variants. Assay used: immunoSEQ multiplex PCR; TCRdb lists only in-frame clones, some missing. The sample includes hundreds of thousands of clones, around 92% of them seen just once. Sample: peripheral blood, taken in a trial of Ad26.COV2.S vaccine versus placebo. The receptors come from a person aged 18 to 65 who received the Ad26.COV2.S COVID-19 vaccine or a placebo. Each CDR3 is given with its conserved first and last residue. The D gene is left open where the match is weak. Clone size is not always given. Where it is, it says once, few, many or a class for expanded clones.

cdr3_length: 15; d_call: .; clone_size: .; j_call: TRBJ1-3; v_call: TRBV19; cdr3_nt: TGTGCCAGTAGTAGAGCGGACAGAAGGGGAAACACCATATATTTT; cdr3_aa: CASSRADRRGNTIYF
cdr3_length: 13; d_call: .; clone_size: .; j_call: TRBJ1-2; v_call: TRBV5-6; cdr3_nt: TGTGCCAGCAGCTTGACTCAGCTCTATGGCTACACCTTC; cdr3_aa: CASSLTQLYGYTF
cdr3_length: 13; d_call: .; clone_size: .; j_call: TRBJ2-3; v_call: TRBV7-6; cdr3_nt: TGTGCCAGCAGCATCGGGACCGGTGATACGCAGTATTTT; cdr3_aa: CASSIGTGDTQYF
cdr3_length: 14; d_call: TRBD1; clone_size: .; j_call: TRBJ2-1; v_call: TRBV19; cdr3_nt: TGTGCCAGTAGTATATTGGACAGGGACAATGAGCAGTTCTTC; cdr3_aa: CASSILDRDNEQFF
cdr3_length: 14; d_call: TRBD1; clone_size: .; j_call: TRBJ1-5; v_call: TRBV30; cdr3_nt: TGTGCCTGGGGGACAGGTTATAGCAATCAGCCCCAGCATTTT; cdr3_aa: CAWGTGYSNQPQHF
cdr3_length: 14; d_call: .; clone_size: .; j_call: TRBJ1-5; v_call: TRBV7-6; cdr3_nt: TGTGCCAGCAGCTTTGGCGTGGGCAATCAGCCCCAGCATTTT; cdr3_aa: CASSFGVGNQPQHF
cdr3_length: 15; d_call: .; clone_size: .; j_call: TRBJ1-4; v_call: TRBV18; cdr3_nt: TGTGCCAGCTCACCACTTTCGGGCCCCAATGAAAAACTGTTTTTT; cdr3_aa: CASSPLSGPNEKLFF
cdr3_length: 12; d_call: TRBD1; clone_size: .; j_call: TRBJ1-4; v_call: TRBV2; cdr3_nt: TGTGCCACCCGACAGGGAACTGAAAAACTGTTTTTT; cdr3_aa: CATRQGTEKLFF
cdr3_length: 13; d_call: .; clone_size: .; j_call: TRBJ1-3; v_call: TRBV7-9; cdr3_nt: TGTGCCAGCAGCTTAGCCGTAAGAAACACCATATATTTT; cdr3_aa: CASSLAVRNTIYF
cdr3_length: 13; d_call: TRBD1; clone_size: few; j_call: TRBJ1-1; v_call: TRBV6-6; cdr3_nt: TGTGCCAGCAGTCCGACAGGGAGTACTGAAGCTTTCTTT; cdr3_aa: CASSPTGSTEAFF
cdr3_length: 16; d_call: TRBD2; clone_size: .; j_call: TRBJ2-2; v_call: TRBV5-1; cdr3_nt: TGCGCCAGCAGCTTGAGTCCCGGGACTAGATCCGGGGAGCTGTTTTTT; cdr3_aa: CASSLSPGTRSGELFF
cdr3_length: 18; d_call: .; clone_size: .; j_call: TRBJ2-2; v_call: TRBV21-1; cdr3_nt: TGTGCCAGCAGCAAAGGGGGACAGGGCTATTCGAACACCGGGGAGCTGTTTTTT; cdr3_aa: CASSKGGQGYSNTGELFF
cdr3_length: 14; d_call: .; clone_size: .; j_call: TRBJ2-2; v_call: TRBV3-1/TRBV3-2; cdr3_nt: TGTGCCAGTGGCGGGCTCGCGAACACCGGGGAGCTGTTTTTT; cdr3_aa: CASGGLANTGELFF
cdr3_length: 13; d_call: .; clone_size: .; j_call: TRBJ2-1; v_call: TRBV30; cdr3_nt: TGTGCCTGGAGTGCCTCTACCATCAATGAGCAGTTCTTC; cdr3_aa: CAWSASTINEQFF
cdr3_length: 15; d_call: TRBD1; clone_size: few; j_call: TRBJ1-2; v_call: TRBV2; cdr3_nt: TGTGCCAGCAGTGAACGGGACAGGGGAGGGTATGGCTACACCTTC; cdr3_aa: CASSERDRGGYGYTF
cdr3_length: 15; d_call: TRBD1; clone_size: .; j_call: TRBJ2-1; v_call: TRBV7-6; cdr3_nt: TGTGCCAGCAGCGCCGACAGGGGAGCCTACAATGAGCAGTTCTTC; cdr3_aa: CASSADRGAYNEQFF
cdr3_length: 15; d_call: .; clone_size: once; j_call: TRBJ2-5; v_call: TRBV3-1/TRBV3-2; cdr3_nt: TGTGCCAGCAGCCAAGAGTCTAGTAGGCAAGAGACCCAGTACTTC; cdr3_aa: CASSQESSRQETQYF
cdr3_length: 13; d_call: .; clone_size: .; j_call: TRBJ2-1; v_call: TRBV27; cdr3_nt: TGTGCCAGCAGTTTAAAGGGGGGAAGCGAGCAGTTCTTC; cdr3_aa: CASSLKGGSEQFF
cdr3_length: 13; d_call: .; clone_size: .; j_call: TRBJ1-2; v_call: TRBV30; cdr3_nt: TGTGCCTGGACCGATGACAGGCGGAGGGGCTACACCTTC; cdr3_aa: CAWTDDRRRGYTF
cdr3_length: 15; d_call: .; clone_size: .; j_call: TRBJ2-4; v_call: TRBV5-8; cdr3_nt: TGTGCCAGCAGCATCTTAGCGGTAGCCAAAAACATTCAGTACTTC; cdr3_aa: CASSILAVAKNIQYF
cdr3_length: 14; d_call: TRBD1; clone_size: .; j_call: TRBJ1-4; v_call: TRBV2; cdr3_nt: TGTGCCAGCAGAGAGACAGGGACACATGAAAAACTGTTTTTT; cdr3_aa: CASRETGTHEKLFF
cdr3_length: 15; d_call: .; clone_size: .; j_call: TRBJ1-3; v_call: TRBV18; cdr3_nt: TGTGCCAGCTCACCTCCGGGAGTCTCTGGAAACACCATATATTTT; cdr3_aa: CASSPPGVSGNTIYF
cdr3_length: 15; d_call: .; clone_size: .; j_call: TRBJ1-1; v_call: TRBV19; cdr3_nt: TGTGCCAGTAGTATAGAAGCCTCCAGGAACACTGAAGCTTTCTTT; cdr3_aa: CASSIEASRNTEAFF
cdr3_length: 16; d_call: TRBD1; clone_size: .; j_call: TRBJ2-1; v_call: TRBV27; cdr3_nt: TGTGCCAGCAGTTTCCGCTCCGGGACAGGTTACAATGAGCAGTTCTTC; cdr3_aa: CASSFRSGTGYNEQFF
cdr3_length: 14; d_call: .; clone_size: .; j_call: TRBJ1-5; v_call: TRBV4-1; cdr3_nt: TGCGCCAGCAGCCAAGATGGGCCCTTTCGGCCCCAGCATTTT; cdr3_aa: CASSQDGPFRPQHF
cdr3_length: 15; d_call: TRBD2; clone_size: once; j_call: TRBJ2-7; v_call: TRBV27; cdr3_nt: TGTGCCAGCAGTCGCCGACTAGCGGGGGGCTACGAGCAGTACTTC; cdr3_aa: CASSRRLAGGYEQYF
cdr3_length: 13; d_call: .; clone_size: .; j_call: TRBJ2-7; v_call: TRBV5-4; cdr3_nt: TGTGCCAGCAGCTTGCAGGGCCCCTACGAGCAGTACTTC; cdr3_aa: CASSLQGPYEQYF
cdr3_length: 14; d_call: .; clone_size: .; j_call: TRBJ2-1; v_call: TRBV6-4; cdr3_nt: TGTGCCAGCCGACCGGGACTTCTTGGCAATGAGCAGTTCTTC; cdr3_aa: CASRPGLLGNEQFF
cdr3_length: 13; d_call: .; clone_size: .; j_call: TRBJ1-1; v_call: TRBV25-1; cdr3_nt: TGTGCCAGCAGTGAATATGGGCCTACCCAAGCTTTCTTT; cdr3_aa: CASSEYGPTQAFF
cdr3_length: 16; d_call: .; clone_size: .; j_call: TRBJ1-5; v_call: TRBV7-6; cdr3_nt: TGTGCCAGCAGCTTAGTCTCATTGAGCGGGGGTCAGCCCCAGCATTTT; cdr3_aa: CASSLVSLSGGQPQHF
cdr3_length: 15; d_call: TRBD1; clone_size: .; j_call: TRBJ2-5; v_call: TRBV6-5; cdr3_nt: TGTGCCAGCGGGTATCAGGGGGCAGGTTCGGAGACCCAGTACTTC; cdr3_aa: CASGYQGAGSETQYF
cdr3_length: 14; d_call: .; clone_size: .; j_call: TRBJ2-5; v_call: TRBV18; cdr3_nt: TGTGCCAGCTCATCGGGACCTGCCGCAGAGACCCAGTACTTC; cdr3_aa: CASSSGPAAETQYF
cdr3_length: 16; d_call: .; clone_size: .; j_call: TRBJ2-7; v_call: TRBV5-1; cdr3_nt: TGCGCCAGCAGCTTGGAAGGCGGGGCAGCGCCTCGGGAGCAGTACTTC; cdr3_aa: CASSLEGGAAPREQYF
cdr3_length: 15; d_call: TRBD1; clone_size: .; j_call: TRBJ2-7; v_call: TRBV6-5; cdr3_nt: TGTGCCAGCAGTTACTCGGTACAGGGGATCAGCGAGCAGTACTTC; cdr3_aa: CASSYSVQGISEQYF
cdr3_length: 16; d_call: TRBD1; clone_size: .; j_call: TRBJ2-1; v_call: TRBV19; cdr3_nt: TGTGCCAGTAGATTGACGGGACAGCCGGCCTACAATGAGCAGTTCTTC; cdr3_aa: CASRLTGQPAYNEQFF
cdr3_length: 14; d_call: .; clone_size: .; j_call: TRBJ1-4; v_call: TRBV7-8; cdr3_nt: TGTGCCAGCAGCTCTGGGCCGGACGCTGAAAAACTGTTTTTT; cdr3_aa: CASSSGPDAEKLFF
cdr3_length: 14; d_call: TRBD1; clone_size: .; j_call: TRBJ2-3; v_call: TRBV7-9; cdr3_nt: TGTGCCAGCAGCCCCCCAGGGGGTACAGATACGCAGTATTTT; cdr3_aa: CASSPPGGTDTQYF
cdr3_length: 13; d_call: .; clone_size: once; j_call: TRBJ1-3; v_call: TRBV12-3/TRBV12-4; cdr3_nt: TGTGCCAGCAGTTTAATTCCCAGGGACACCATATATTTT; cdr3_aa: CASSLIPRDTIYF
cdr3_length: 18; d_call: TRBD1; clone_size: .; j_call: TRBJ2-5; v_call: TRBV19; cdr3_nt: TGTGCCAGTAGTCTCGGACAGGGGCCCCTTAACGTCCAAGAGACCCAGTACTTC; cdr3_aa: CASSLGQGPLNVQETQYF
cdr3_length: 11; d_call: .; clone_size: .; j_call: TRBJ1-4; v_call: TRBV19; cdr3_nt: TGTGCCAGTAGTACAGAGATAATCACCATTTTT; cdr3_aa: CASSTEIITIF
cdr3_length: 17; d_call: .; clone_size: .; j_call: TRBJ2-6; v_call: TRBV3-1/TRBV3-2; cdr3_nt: TGTGCCAGCAGCCGGGACTTAGTCTCCTCGGGGGCCAACGTCCTGACTTTC; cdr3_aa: CASSRDLVSSGANVLTF
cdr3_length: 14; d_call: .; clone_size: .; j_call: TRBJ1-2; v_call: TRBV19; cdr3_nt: TGTGCCAGTAGTATTACTTTACGGAACTATGGCTACACCTTC; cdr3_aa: CASSITLRNYGYTF
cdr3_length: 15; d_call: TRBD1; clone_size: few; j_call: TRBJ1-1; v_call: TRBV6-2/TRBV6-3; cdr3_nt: TGTGCCAGCAGTTACTCCTGGGACAGTCACACTGAAGCTTTCTTT; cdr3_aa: CASSYSWDSHTEAFF
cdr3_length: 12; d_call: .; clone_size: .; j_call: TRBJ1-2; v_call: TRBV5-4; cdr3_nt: TGTGCCAGCAGCCCGGGGACGGATGGCTACACCTTC; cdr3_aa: CASSPGTDGYTF
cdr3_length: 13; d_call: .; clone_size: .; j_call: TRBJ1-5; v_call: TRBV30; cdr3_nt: TGTGCCTGGAGTGTGCGTGGCAATCAGCCCCAGCATTTT; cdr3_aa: CAWSVRGNQPQHF
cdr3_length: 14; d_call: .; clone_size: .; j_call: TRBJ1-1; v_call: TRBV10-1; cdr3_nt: TGCGCCAGCACCAAAGACAATGGGAACACTGAAGCTTTCTTT; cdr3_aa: CASTKDNGNTEAFF
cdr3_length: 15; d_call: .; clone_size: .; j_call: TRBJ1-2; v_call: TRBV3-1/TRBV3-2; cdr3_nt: TGTGCCAGCAGCTTTTCTGCCGGGACCCTATATGGCTACACCTTC; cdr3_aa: CASSFSAGTLYGYTF
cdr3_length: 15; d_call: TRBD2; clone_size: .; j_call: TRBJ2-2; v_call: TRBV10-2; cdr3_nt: TGCGCCAGCCGGTCTAGCGGGAGTGGGACCGGGGAGCTGTTTTTT; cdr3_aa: CASRSSGSGTGELFF
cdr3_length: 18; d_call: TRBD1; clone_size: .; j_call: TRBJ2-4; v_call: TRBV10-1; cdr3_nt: TGCGCCAGCAGCTCCGGGACAGGGGGCGTCAGGTCCAAAAACATTCAGTACTTC; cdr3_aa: CASSSGTGGVRSKNIQYF
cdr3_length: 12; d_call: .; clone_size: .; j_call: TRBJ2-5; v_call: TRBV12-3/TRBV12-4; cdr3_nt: TGTGCCAGCAGTTTCTCCGGGGAGACCCAGTACTTC; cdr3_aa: CASSFSGETQYF
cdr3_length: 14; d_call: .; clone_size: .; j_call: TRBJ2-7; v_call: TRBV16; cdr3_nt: TGTGCCAGCAGCCAAGGTGTACTTTCCTACGAGCAGTACTTC; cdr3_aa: CASSQGVLSYEQYF
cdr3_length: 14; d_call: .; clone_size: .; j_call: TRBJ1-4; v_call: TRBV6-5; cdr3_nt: TGTGCCAGCAGTTACCGGGGGGATGAGGAAAAACTGTTTTTT; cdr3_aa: CASSYRGDEEKLFF
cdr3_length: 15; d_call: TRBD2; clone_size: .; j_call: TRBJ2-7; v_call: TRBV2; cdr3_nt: TGTGCCAGCAGTGAAGTAGTAGCGGGAGCCTACGAGCAGTACTTC; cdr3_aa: CASSEVVAGAYEQYF
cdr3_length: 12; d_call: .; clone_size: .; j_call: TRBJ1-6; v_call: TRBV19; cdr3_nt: TGTGCCAGTAGTAACCGGGACTCACCCCTCCACTTT; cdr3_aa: CASSNRDSPLHF
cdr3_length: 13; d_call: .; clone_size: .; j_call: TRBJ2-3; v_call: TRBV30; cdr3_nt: TGTGCCGGAAACAAGGGCAGCACAGATACGCAGTATTTT; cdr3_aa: CAGNKGSTDTQYF
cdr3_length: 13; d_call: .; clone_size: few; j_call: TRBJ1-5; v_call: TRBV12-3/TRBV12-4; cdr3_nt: TGTGCCAGCAGTTTAGAAGGCGCTCAGCCCCAGCATTTT; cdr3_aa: CASSLEGAQPQHF
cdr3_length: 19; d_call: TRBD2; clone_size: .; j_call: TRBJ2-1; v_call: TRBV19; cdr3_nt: TGTGCCAGTAGTATCGGACTAGCGGGAGGGCCGCAAGTTAACTATGAGCAGTTCTTC; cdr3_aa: CASSIGLAGGPQVNYEQFF
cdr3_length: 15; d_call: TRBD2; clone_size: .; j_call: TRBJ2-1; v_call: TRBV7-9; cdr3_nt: TGTGCCAGCAGCCCACCGGGACTAGTAGCCAATGAGCAGTTCTTC; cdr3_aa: CASSPPGLVANEQFF
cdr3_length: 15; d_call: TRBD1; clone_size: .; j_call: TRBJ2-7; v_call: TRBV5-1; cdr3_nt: TGCGCCAGCAGCCCTATGCCCGGGACAGGGGGCGAGCAGTACTTC; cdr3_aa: CASSPMPGTGGEQYF
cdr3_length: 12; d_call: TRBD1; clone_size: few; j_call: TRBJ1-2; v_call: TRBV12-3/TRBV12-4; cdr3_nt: TGTGCCAGCAGCCAGGGGGGTTATGGCTACACCTTC; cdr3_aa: CASSQGGYGYTF